The 9 T cell receptor beta chains given below trace back to one sample, sequenced in a study of identical twins (dated by TCRdb to about 2016). The library was made by 5' RACE. Sequenced on an Illumina HiSeq 2000. TCRdb handled the public reads itself, with Q25 trimming in fastp and clone calling in MiXCR, and kept productive beta chains. Entries are consolidated by CDR3 protein sequence, retaining the most common genes and DNA. The sample has roughly 250,000 distinct CDR3 sequences on record, 11% to 15% of them singletons. Of the sample, around 9.5% falls within the top ten clones. Sequencing was done on a sample of memory (CD45RO+) T cells sorted from blood. Taken with the paper, the label for cell subset or site translates to: CD45RO+ enriched T cells. These receptor sequences come from a woman between 18 and 30 years old in good health.

This clonotype was seen a few times. CDR3 coding DNA: TGTGCCAGCAGCACTGGACTCCGACTTGGGTACGAGCAGTACTTC. This codes for CASSTGLRLGYEQYF. The chain employs TRBV7-8 and TRBJ2-7, with D possibly TRBD2 on 5 matching bases. V was cut by 5 bases and J by 4 bases, with 18 bases left in between. Germline lookup yields CDR1 SGHVS and CDR2 FQNEAQ. This CDR3 has 15 amino acids.

This clonotype was seen only a few times. V is TRBV20-1 and J is TRBJ1-1; D is unresolved. In germline, CDR1 is DFQATT, CDR2 SNEGSKA (reference sequence). V dropped 0 bases and J dropped 0 bases, with 14 bases sitting between them. The length of the CDR3 is 16 residues. The CDR3 nucleotides are TGCAGTGCTAGAGATTACCAGCCGCTGATGAACACTGAAGCTTTCTTT. It yields the protein CSARDYQPLMNTEAFF.

This clonotype has just a few counts. V and J are TRBV7-9 and TRBJ2-1; the D gene is possibly TRBD2 (5 bases). Deletions cut 4 bases from V and 8 bases from J, with 18 bases between. There are 15 residues in the CDR3. Germline V lookup: CDR1 SEHNR, CDR2 FQNEAQ (reference sequence). This chain's CDR3 is CASSWRATAVDEQFF. For the CDR3, the DNA is TGTGCCAGCAGCTGGCGGGCTACGGCGGTCGATGAGCAGTTCTTC. The full variable domain, rest sourced from reference TRBV7-9 and TRBJ2-1, is DTGVSQNPRHKITKRGQNVTFRCDPISEHNRLYWYRQTLGQGPEFLTYFQNEAQLEKSRLLSDRFSAERPKGSFSTLEIQRTEQGDSAMYLCASSWRATAVDEQFFGPGTRLTVL.

The CDR3 reads CASSLLAGGSTGELFF. CDR3 bases: TGTGCCAGCAGCTTACTAGCGGGGGGCAGCACCGGGGAGCTGTTTTTT. The chain combines TRBV7-2 with TRBJ2-2; 11 bases are a match to TRBD2. Germline assignment: CDR1 SGHTA and CDR2 FQGNSA. This CDR3 comprises 16 residues. Losses at the gene ends were 2 bases for V and 4 bases for J; bases not matched to a gene: 3.

This clonotype was counted only a few times. The gene calls are TRBV20-1 and TRBJ1-5; D is unclear. From germline, CDR1 is DFQATT and CDR2 SNEGSKA (reference sequence). V shed 6 bases and J shed 2 bases, with 17 bases lying between them. The CDR3 has 15 amino acids. CDR3 in amino acids: CSAQDPTGGNQPQHF. In DNA, the CDR3 is TGCAGTGCCCAGGACCCAACCGGGGGCAATCAGCCCCAGCATTTT.

V usage is TRBV12-3 or TRBV12-4 and J usage is TRBJ2-7, with D tentatively TRBD2 (7 bases). V lost 6 bases, J lost 5 bases, and 20 bases lay in between. The CDR3 is 15 residues long. The CDR3 DNA reads as TGTGCCAGCAGACCCCGAGGGGGGGCCGCCGACGAGCAGTACTTC. Translation: CASRPRGGAADEQYF.

This clonotype has more than one count but fewer than ten. This chain uses TRBV19 with TRBJ2-2; no definite D call. This CDR3 contains 13 residues. CDR1 is LNHDA and CDR2 is SQIVND in the germline V gene (reference sequence). With 7 bases removed from V and 6 bases from J, the gap between germline ends came to 12 bases. The CDR3: CASMYSFPGELFF. As DNA, the CDR3 is TGTGCCAGTATGTACTCGTTCCCCGGGGAGCTGTTTTTT.

The chain uses TRBV20-1 and TRBJ1-4, with D possibly matching TRBD1 (5 bases). This CDR3 is 12 amino acids long. Trimming removed 3 bases from V and 8 bases from J, with 10 bases in between. Germline V gives CDR1 DFQATT, CDR2 SNEGSKA (reference sequence). This CDR3 reads CSASGGGEKLFF. CDR3 sequence (DNA): TGCAGTGCTAGCGGGGGAGGGGAAAAACTGTTTTTT.

This clonotype was observed a few times. V and J are TRBV3-1 and TRBJ2-3; no firm D call. The CDR3 contains 17 residues. Trimming removed 0 bases from V and 6 bases from J, with 19 bases in between. The V gene's germline CDR1 is LGHDT and CDR2 YNNKEL (reference sequence). CDR3 DNA sequence: TGTGCCAGCAGCCAAGATCTTGGCGGTACGGCGAGGGATACGCAGTATTTT. It translates to CASSQDLGGTARDTQYF.